The 9 T cell receptor beta chains listed next were all sequenced from one sample in a study of blood T cell repertoires in COVID-19. TCRdb keeps only in-frame clones here, not all; method: immunoSEQ multiplex PCR. The sample has approximately 170,000 clones, approximately 87% seen once. The sample was peripheral blood. The source of these receptors is an older woman with COVID-19, enrolled during active disease.

CDR3 residues: CASSWGTGASEKLFF. The CDR3, as DNA: TGTGCCAGTAGTTGGGGGACAGGGGCGTCGGAAAAACTGTTTTTT. The chain combines TRBV19 with TRBJ1-4; 10 positions agree with TRBD1. V trimming: 5 bases; J trimming: 8 bases; junction bases outside the gene matches: 8. CDR3 length equals 15 residues. Germline CDR1 and CDR2: LNHDA and SQIVND (reference sequence).

The genes are TRBV19 and TRBJ2-3; D gene ambiguous. The CDR3 runs to 11 residues. Trimming cost V 6 bases and J 3 bases, with 4 bases left between them. Germline values: CDR1 LNHDA, CDR2 SQIVND (reference sequence). DNA for the CDR3: TGTGCCAGTAGCCTAACAGATACGCAGTATTTT. Translation gives CASSLTDTQYF.

V usage is TRBV4-1 and J usage is TRBJ2-7; 8 nucleotides agree with TRBD1. This CDR3 is built from 15 residues. The V gene end was trimmed by 5 bases and the J gene end by 6 bases; junction bases not matched to a gene: 12. From germline, CDR1 is MGHRA and CDR2 YSYEKL. The CDR3 bases are TGCGCCAGCAGCGGGTACGGGACAGGAGTTGGCGAGCAGTACTTC. Protein sequence: CASSGYGTGVGEQYF.

This clone has only one observation. This chain joins TRBV11-3 and TRBJ2-1; TRBD2 matches 8 bases. This CDR3 region has 15 residues. V was clipped by 2 bases and J by 4 bases; unmatched bases: 4. The germline V gene has CDR1 SGHNT and CDR2 YENEEA. The CDR3, as DNA: TGTGCCAGCAGCTTACTAGCGGGCTTATACAATGAGCAGTTCTTC. Encoded protein: CASSLLAGLYNEQFF.

V and J are TRBV4-1 and TRBJ1-6; D may be TRBD1 (6 bases). V gave up 4 bases and J gave up 9 bases, with 16 bases separating them. Germline V CDR1 and CDR2: MGHRA, YSYEKL. This CDR3 has 15 amino acids. CDR3 sequence: CASSLQQGSRSPLHF. Written as DNA, the CDR3 is TGCGCCAGCAGCCTACAACAGGGCTCTCGTTCACCCCTCCACTTT.

This clone was seen a handful of times. The rearrangement joins TRBV5-4 to TRBJ2-2; possible D gene TRBD1, 6 bases. The length of the CDR3 is 14 residues. Germline-derived CDR1 and CDR2 are SGHNT and YYREEE (reference sequence). Between the trimmed V and J ends, which lost 4 bases and 7 bases, there was a span of 14 bases. CDR3 residues: CASSTKDRIGELFF. The CDR3 DNA reads as TGTGCCAGCAGCACCAAAGACAGGATCGGGGAGCTGTTTTTT. The complete variable domain, with remaining parts taken from reference TRBV5-4 and TRBJ2-2, reads ETGVTQSPTHLIKTRGQQVTLRCSSQSGHNTVSWYQQALGQGPQFIFQYYREEENGRGNFPPRFSGLQFPNYSSELNVNALELDDSALYLCASSTKDRIGELFFGEGSRLTVL.

This clone was seen more than once but under ten times. The V gene is TRBV14, the J gene TRBJ2-7; D is perhaps TRBD2 (6 bases). Germline CDR1 SGHDN, CDR2 FVKESK. The ends were cut back, 6 bases at V and 2 bases at J, with 14 bases in the middle. CDR3 length equals 14 residues. CDR3 bases: TGTGCCAGCAGTCTGGGGGGTTTCCCCTACGAGCAGTACTTC. Its translation is CASSLGGFPYEQYF.

V usage is TRBV25-1 and J usage is TRBJ2-7; tentative D call: TRBD2 (7 bases). Germline CDR1 and CDR2: MGHDK and SYGVNS. The V gene lost 11 bases and the J gene lost 4 bases, with 21 bases spanning the gap. The CDR3 spans 14 residues. This chain's CDR3 is CAPRGRENGYEQYF. CDR3 coding DNA: TGTGCCCCCCGGGGGCGGGAGAATGGGTACGAGCAGTACTTC.

This clone has a handful of counts. The V and J genes are TRBV4-3 and TRBJ2-6; 10 nucleotides align to TRBD2. The CDR3 runs 17 residues. CDR1 and CDR2 from the germline V gene are LGHNA and YSLEER. V lost 4 bases and J lost 2; bases outside the gene matches: 5. CDR3: CASSPRTSGPGANVLTF. The CDR3 region has the DNA TGCGCCAGCAGCCCTCGGACTAGCGGCCCTGGGGCCAACGTCCTGACTTTC.